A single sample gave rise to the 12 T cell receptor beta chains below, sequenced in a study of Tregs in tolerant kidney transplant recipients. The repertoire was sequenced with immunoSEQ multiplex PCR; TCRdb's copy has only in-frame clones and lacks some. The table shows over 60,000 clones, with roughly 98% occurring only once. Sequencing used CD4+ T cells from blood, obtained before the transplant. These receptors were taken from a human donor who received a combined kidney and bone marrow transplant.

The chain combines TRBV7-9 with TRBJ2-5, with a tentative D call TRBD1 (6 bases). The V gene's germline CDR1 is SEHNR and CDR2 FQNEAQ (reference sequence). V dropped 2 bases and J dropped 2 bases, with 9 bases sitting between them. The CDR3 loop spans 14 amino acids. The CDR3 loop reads CASSLTTGQETQYF. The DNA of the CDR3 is TGTGCCAGCAGCTTAACCACAGGGCAAGAGACCCAGTACTTC.

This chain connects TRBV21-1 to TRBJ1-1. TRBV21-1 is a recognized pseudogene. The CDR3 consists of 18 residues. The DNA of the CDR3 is TGTGCCAGCAGCTGCGACGGAGCAAAAGTTTTAGTGAACACTGAAGCTTTCTTT. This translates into CASSCDGAKVLVNTEAFF.

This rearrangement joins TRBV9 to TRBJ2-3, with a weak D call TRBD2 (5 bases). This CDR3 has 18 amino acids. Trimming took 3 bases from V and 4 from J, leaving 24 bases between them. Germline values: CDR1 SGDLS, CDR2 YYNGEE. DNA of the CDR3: TGTGCCAGCAGCGAAGGAACGCCCGGACTCTATTTCGCAGATACGCAGTATTTT. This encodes CASSEGTPGLYFADTQYF. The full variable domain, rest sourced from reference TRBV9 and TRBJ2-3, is DSGVTQTPKHLITATGQRVTLRCSPRSGDLSVYWYQQSLDQGLQFLIQYYNGEERAKGNILERFSAQQFPDLHSELNLSSLELGDSALYFCASSEGTPGLYFADTQYFGPGTRLTVL.

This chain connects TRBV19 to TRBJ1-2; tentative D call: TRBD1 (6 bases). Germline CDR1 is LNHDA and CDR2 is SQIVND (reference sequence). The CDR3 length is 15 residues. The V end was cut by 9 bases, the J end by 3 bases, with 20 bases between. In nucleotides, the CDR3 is TGTGCCAGCAATAATGCCGGACAGCTTTACTATGGCTACACCTTC. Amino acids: CASNNAGQLYYGYTF.

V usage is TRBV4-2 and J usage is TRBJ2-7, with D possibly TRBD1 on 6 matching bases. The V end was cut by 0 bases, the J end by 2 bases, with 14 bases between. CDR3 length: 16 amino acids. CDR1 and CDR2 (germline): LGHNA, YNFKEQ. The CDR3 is CASSQEYTGTTYEQYF. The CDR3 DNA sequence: TGTGCCAGCAGCCAAGAATACACAGGGACGACCTACGAGCAGTACTTC.

The CDR3 region is CAISEPPGRQGLADTQYF. DNA for the CDR3: TGTGCCATCAGTGAGCCCCCGGGCCGACAGGGGCTAGCAGATACGCAGTATTTT. V is TRBV10-3 and J is TRBJ2-3, with 8 bases fitting TRBD1. Trimming removed 2 bases from V and 4 bases from J; junction bases left unmatched: 14. Germline V gene sequence: CDR1 ENHRY, CDR2 SYGVKD. The CDR3 contains 18 residues.

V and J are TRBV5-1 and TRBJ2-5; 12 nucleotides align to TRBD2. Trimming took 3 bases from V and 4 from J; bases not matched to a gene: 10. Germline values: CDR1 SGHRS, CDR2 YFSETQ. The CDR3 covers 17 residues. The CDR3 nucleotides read TGCGCCAGCAGCTGGGCCGGGACTAGCGGGTATAGAGAGACCCAGTACTTC. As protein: CASSWAGTSGYRETQYF.

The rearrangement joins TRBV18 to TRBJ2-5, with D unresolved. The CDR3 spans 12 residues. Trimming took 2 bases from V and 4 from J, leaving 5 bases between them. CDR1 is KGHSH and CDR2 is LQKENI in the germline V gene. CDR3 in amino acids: CASSPERETQYF. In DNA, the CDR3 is TGTGCCAGCTCACCAGAGAGAGAGACCCAGTACTTC.

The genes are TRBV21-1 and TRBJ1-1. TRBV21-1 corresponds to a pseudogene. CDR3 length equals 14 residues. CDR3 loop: CASSNLGRNTEAFF. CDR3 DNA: TGTGCCAGCAGCAACCTGGGGAGGAACACTGAAGCTTTCTTT.

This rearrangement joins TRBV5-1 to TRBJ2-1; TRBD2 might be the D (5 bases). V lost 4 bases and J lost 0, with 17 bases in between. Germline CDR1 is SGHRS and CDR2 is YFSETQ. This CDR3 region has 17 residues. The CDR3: CASSTDPTGSSYNEQFF. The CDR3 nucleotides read TGCGCCAGCAGCACAGACCCGACTGGGAGCTCCTACAATGAGCAGTTCTTC.

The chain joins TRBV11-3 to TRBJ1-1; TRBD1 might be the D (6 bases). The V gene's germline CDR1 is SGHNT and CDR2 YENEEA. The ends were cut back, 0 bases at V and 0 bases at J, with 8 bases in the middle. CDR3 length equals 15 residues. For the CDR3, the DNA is TGTGCCAGCAGCTTAGAAGGACAGATGAACACTGAAGCTTTCTTT. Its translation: CASSLEGQMNTEAFF.

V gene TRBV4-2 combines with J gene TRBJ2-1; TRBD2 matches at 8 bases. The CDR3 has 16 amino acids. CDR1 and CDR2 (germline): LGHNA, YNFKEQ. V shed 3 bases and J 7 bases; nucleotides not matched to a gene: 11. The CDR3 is CASSHPSSGGENEQFF. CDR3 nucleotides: TGTGCCAGCAGCCACCCTTCTTCGGGGGGGGAGAATGAGCAGTTCTTC.